One and the same sample provided the 31 T cell receptor beta chains below, sequenced in a study of blood T cell repertoires in COVID-19. Profiling relied on immunoSEQ multiplex PCR, and the TCRdb table lists in-frame clones only, not all of them. The table has 250,000 to 300,000 clones, around 80% seen once; the top ten hold about 4%. Sequenced material: PBMCs or T cells enriched from blood (not recorded which). These receptors were obtained from a young man with acute COVID-19.

The V and J genes are TRBV12-2 and TRBJ1-5; TRBD1 was called by the table and not checked on the DNA. TRBV12-2 is a listed pseudogene. The CDR3 loop spans 17 amino acids. CDR3 sequence reads: CASRSQNGTDSNQPQHF. CDR3 nucleotide sequence: TGTGCAAGTCGCTCCCAGAACGGGACAGATAGCAATCAGCCCCAGCATTTT.

In its sample, this clone was seen once. This chain's CDR3 is CATSRADRGRNTEAFF. As DNA, the CDR3 is TGTGCCACCAGCAGAGCTGACAGGGGCAGGAACACTGAAGCTTTCTTT. This rearrangement joins TRBV15 to TRBJ1-1; 8 bases line up with TRBD1. V shed 1 base and J 1 base; nucleotides not matched to a gene: 5. The germline gives CDR1 LNHNV, CDR2 YYDKDF (reference sequence). The CDR3 spans 16 residues.

The CDR3 DNA is TGTGCCAGCAGCAGGGACAGGTACGGTGAAGCTTTCTTT. It encodes CASSRDRYGEAFF. The V gene is TRBV7-3, the J gene TRBJ1-1; TRBD1 aligns across 8 bases. This CDR3 is built from 13 residues. Germline CDR1 reads SGHTA; CDR2 reads FQGTGA. Germline trimming cut 5 bases from V and 7 bases from J; bases unmatched to any gene: 6.

The gene calls are TRBV12-3 or TRBV12-4 and TRBJ1-1; D uncertain. This CDR3 contains 13 residues. The V gene lost 6 bases and the J gene lost 10 bases, with 18 bases spanning the gap. CDR3 DNA: TGTGCCAGCAGCCCCCTTTATTGGGAGGGAGCTTTCTTT. This sequence encodes CASSPLYWEGAFF.

This chain connects TRBV6-5 to TRBJ1-2; possible D gene TRBD1, 6 bases. This CDR3 contains 15 residues. In germline, CDR1 is MNHEY, CDR2 SVGAGI. Deletions cut 2 bases from V and 8 bases from J, with 18 bases between. The CDR3 region is CASSYVGGARNGYTF. Written as DNA, the CDR3 is TGTGCCAGCAGTTACGTTGGGGGGGCTAGGAACGGCTACACCTTC.

The chain recombines TRBV24-1 with TRBJ1-1; TRBD1 matches 12 bases. In germline, CDR1 is KGHDR, CDR2 SFDVKD. This CDR3 region has 14 residues. V trimming: 7 bases; J trimming: 7 bases; junction bases outside the gene matches: 6. Written as DNA, the CDR3 is TGTGCCACCAGGGGACAGGGGGCATTGGGTGAAGCTTTCTTT. Translating gives CATRGQGALGEAFF.

V is TRBV6-6 and J is TRBJ1-1; D unclear. Trimming removed 6 bases at V and 0 bases at J, with 11 bases between. Germline CDR1 MNHNY, CDR2 SVGAGI (reference sequence). The CDR3 is made up of 14 amino acids. The CDR3 region has the DNA TGTGCCAGCAGCCGGGAGGGCATGAACACTGAAGCTTTCTTT. Translation gives CASSREGMNTEAFF.

J is TRBJ1-6 and V is TRBV3-1 (or the pseudogene TRBV3-2), with 8 bases matching TRBD1. Looked up from germline, CDR1 is LGHDT and CDR2 is YNNKEL (reference sequence). J gave up 8 bases and V 4 bases, and 1 base lay outside the gene matches. The CDR3 extends over 13 amino acids. The CDR3 sequence: CASSPGGDSPLHF. The CDR3 DNA reads TGTGCCAGCAGCCCAGGGGGCGATTCACCCCTCCACTTT.

This clone has a handful of counts. This chain joins TRBV24-1 and TRBJ2-1; 8 positions agree with TRBD2. V dropped 4 bases and J dropped 6; count of bases not matched to a gene: 7. The CDR3 has 15 residues. The germline CDR1 and CDR2 sequences are KGHDR and SFDVKD. In DNA form, the CDR3 reads TGTGCCACCAGTGAGCCGGAAAGCGGGAGCAATGAGCAGTTCTTC. The encoded protein is CATSEPESGSNEQFF.

DNA for the CDR3: TGTGCCAGCAGCCGGCGGACAGATGGGCATTCACCCCTCCACTTT. This sequence encodes CASSRRTDGHSPLHF. The V and J genes are TRBV5-5 and TRBJ1-6, with D tentatively TRBD1 (6 bases). Germline CDR1 SGHKS, CDR2 YYEKEE (reference sequence). The CDR3 runs to 15 residues. Deletions cut 4 bases from V and 8 bases from J, with 16 bases between.

The chain joins TRBV30 to TRBJ1-2; D not certain. Trimming took off 3 bases at V and 8 bases at J, with 22 bases between the two ends. Germline values: CDR1 GTSNPN, CDR2 SVGIG (reference sequence). The CDR3 sequence is 15 residues long. The CDR3 loop reads CAWRMGSTGGYGYTF. The CDR3 DNA follows: TGTGCCTGGAGAATGGGGTCAACGGGAGGGTACGGCTACACCTTC.

V and J are TRBV27 and TRBJ1-2; 7 bases are a match to TRBD1. Trimming took 2 bases from V and 2 from J; bases not matched to a gene: 8. CDR3 size: 16 residues. Per the germline V gene, CDR1 is MNHEY and CDR2 is SMNVEV (reference sequence). CDR3 nucleotides: TGTGCCAGCAGTTTAGTAGGGGGCGCGATCAACTATGGCTACACCTTC. Its translation is CASSLVGGAINYGYTF.

V and J are TRBV5-6 and TRBJ1-2, with 7 bases lining up with TRBD1. The CDR3 is made up of 15 amino acids. Germline V lookup: CDR1 SGHDT, CDR2 YYEEEE. J gave up 3 bases and V 2 bases, and 7 bases lay outside the gene matches. CDR3 in DNA: TGTGCCAGCAGCTTTGAGATACAGGGGTACTATGGCTACACCTTC. It is translated as CASSFEIQGYYGYTF.

The rearrangement joins TRBV7-9 to TRBJ1-1; maybe TRBD1 (6 bases). CDR1 SEHNR and CDR2 FQNEAQ come from the germline V gene (reference sequence). The CDR3 runs 13 residues. V gave up 6 bases and J gave up 2 bases, with 10 bases separating them. CDR3 sequence: CASSDRRNTEAFF. The CDR3, as DNA: TGTGCCAGCAGTGACAGGAGAAACACTGAAGCTTTCTTT.

The chain couples TRBV19 to TRBJ1-1, with no clear D. V dropped 5 bases and J dropped 1 base, with 8 bases sitting between them. CDR3 length: 13 residues. CDR1 is LNHDA and CDR2 is SQIVND in the germline V gene (reference sequence). DNA for the CDR3: TGTGCCAGTAGTTTAACAAGGAACACTGAAGCTTTCTTT. It yields the protein CASSLTRNTEAFF.

The chain recombines TRBV19 with TRBJ1-5, with 10 nucleotides matching TRBD1. In germline, CDR1 is LNHDA, CDR2 SQIVND (reference sequence). J was trimmed by 6 bases and V by 5 bases; bases with no gene match: 13. The CDR3 length is 17 residues. The CDR3 DNA sequence: TGTGCCAGTAGTCCACGACAGGGGGCAAGGATCGGTCAGCCCCAGCATTTT. The encoded protein is CASSPRQGARIGQPQHF.

The sample holds a few counts of this clone. This sample also contains other DNA sequences that code for the same CDR3. This chain connects TRBV12-3 or TRBV12-4 to TRBJ1-3, with D unclear. The CDR3 runs to 12 residues. The V and J ends lost 5 bases and 1 base respectively, with 3 bases between them. CDR3 sequence reads: CASSLSGNTIYF. The DNA for the CDR3 is TGTGCCAGCAGTCTGTCTGGAAACACCATATATTTT.

A single count supports this clone. CDR3 sequence reads: CASRALGVTGNTIYF. The CDR3 region has the DNA TGTGCCAGCAGGGCGCTCGGGGTTACTGGAAACACCATATATTTT. V is TRBV7-2 and J is TRBJ1-3; no reliable D call. CDR3 length equals 15 residues. Germline V gene lookup returns CDR1 SGHTA and CDR2 FQGNSA. The ends were cut back, 6 bases at V and 2 bases at J, with 14 bases in the middle.

The chain carries TRBV3-1 (or the pseudogene TRBV3-2) and TRBJ2-1; 14 bases map to TRBD2. Unmatched junction bases numbered 8, after V lost 4 bases and J lost 12 bases. This CDR3 is 15 amino acids long. The germline CDR1 and CDR2 sequences are LGHDT and YNNKEL (reference sequence). This chain's CDR3 is CASSLGTSGGMGQFF. CDR3 in DNA: TGTGCCAGCAGCCTCGGGACTAGCGGGGGCATGGGGCAGTTCTTC.

The gene calls are TRBV11-2 and TRBJ1-4; TRBD1 matches at 10 bases. CDR3 length: 16 residues. J gave up 4 bases and V 4 bases, and 6 bases lay outside the gene matches. CDR1 is SGHAT, CDR2 FQNNGV, per germline. Here the CDR3 DNA reads TGTGCCAGCAGCTCGGACAGGGGGTTGGGTAATGAAAAACTGTTTTTT. Its protein is CASSSDRGLGNEKLFF. Full variable domain (outside the CDR3, taken from reference TRBV11-2 and TRBJ1-4): EAGVAQSPRYKIIEKRQSVAFWCNPISGHATLYWYQQILGQGPKLLIQFQNNGVVDDSQLPKDRFSAERLKGVDSTLKIQPAKLEDSAVYLCASSSDRGLGNEKLFFGSGTQLSVL.

The chain couples TRBV29-1 to TRBJ1-2; 9 bases are shared with TRBD1. The CDR3 is made up of 14 amino acids. CDR1 is SQVTM, CDR2 ANQGSEA, per germline. V shed 6 bases, J shed 4 bases, and the junction held 9 bases outside the gene matches. The CDR3 spells CSVISGDRAYGYTF. Written as DNA, the CDR3 is TGCAGCGTAATCAGTGGGGACAGGGCCTATGGCTACACCTTC.

V gene TRBV14 combines with J gene TRBJ2-3; 12 nucleotides align to TRBD2. V was pared by 5 bases and J by 5 bases, with 5 bases of the junction left unmatched. The CDR3 runs 15 residues. The germline V gene encodes CDR1 SGHDN and CDR2 FVKESK. CDR3 in amino acids: CASSTQGLAGDTQYF. CDR3 bases: TGTGCCAGCAGCACCCAGGGACTAGCGGGAGATACGCAGTATTTT.

The chain carries TRBV6-4 and TRBJ2-2, with 9 nucleotides matching TRBD1. CDR1 is MRHNA and CDR2 is SNTAGT in the germline V gene. V was pared by 3 bases and J by 5 bases, with 1 base of the junction left unmatched. This CDR3 is 14 amino acids long. The CDR3 protein is CASSEDRGTGELFF. CDR3 DNA sequence: TGTGCCAGCAGTGAAGACAGGGGGACCGGGGAGCTGTTTTTT.

V gene TRBV19 combines with J gene TRBJ1-4; TRBD1 is a possible D gene (6 bases). The CDR3 loop spans 15 amino acids. The V gene lost 5 bases and the J gene lost 9 bases, with 19 bases spanning the gap. CDR1 LNHDA and CDR2 SQIVND come from the germline V gene (reference sequence). CDR3 nucleotide sequence: TGTGCCAGTAGTGCCGGGACATCCCAGATAAAAAAACTGTTTTTT. Amino acid sequence: CASSAGTSQIKKLFF.

This rearrangement joins TRBV11-2 to TRBJ2-1, with 11 bases identical to TRBD2. V trimming: 5 bases; J trimming: 4 bases; junction bases outside the gene matches: 10. The germline gives CDR1 SGHAT, CDR2 FQNNGV. The CDR3 is 17 amino acids. The CDR3 DNA follows: TGTGCCAGCAGCCCCCAGGGGCGGACTAGCGGGTACAATGAGCAGTTCTTC. Translating it yields CASSPQGRTSGYNEQFF.

The chain uses TRBV3-1 (or the pseudogene TRBV3-2) and TRBJ2-3; D is perhaps TRBD1 (6 bases). The CDR3 spans 13 residues. V lost 5 bases to trimming and J lost 5 bases, with 11 bases between them. CDR1 LGHDT and CDR2 YNNKEL come from the germline V gene (reference sequence). The CDR3 DNA reads as TGTGCCAGCAGCGACAGGAGGAGAGATACGCAGTATTTT. This encodes CASSDRRRDTQYF.

CDR3 coding DNA: TGTGCCAGCAGTTTATCGTCGGGGATGGGCAATCAGCCCCAGCATTTT. Residues: CASSLSSGMGNQPQHF. This sequence joins TRBV27 and TRBJ1-5; unclear D gene. With 0 bases removed from V and 2 bases from J, the gap between germline ends came to 11 bases. The V gene's germline CDR1 is MNHEY and CDR2 SMNVEV (reference sequence). The CDR3 loop spans 16 amino acids.

The chain recombines TRBV7-9 with TRBJ2-1, with TRBD2 matching over 11 bases. The V segment lost 11 bases and the J segment 4 bases; nucleotides outside the gene matches: 4. Germline CDR1 reads SEHNR; CDR2 reads FQNEAQ (reference sequence). This CDR3 region has 13 residues. CDR3 in amino acids: CAVSGGDYNEQFF. CDR3 coding DNA: TGTGCCGTTAGCGGGGGGGATTACAATGAGCAGTTCTTC. The full variable domain, rest sourced from reference TRBV7-9 and TRBJ2-1, is DTGVSQNPRHKITKRGQNVTFRCDPISEHNRLYWYRQTLGQGPEFLTYFQNEAQLEKSRLLSDRFSAERPKGSFSTLEIQRTEQGDSAMYLCAVSGGDYNEQFFGPGTRLTVL.

V gene TRBV3-1 (or the pseudogene TRBV3-2) combines with J gene TRBJ1-1; D is perhaps TRBD1 (6 bases). The CDR3 consists of 11 residues. In germline, CDR1 is LGHDT, CDR2 YNNKEL (reference sequence). Trimming stripped 2 bases from V and 8 bases from J, with 6 bases between. The CDR3 DNA sequence: TGTGCCAGCAGCCAAACAGGGGAAGCTTTCTTT. It encodes CASSQTGEAFF.

V gene TRBV29-1 combines with J gene TRBJ1-1; 7 bases fit TRBD1. The V and J ends lost 5 bases and 1 base, in that order; junction bases with no gene match: 7. The CDR3 length is 14 residues. Germline V gene data show CDR1 as SQVTM and CDR2 as ANQGSEA. The CDR3 bases are TGCAGCGTTCGGGGCCGACAGGGGAACACTGAAGCTTTCTTT. It encodes CSVRGRQGNTEAFF.

This clone occurred a few times. The rearrangement uses TRBV27 and TRBJ2-7; 11 bases are shared with TRBD2. After removal of 10 bases from V and 1 base from J, the junction contained 12 bases not matched to a gene. Looked up from germline, CDR1 is MNHEY and CDR2 is SMNVEV (reference sequence). The CDR3 is 16 residues long. The CDR3 DNA reads as TGTGCCACCTCAGGGCTAGCGGGGGGTTATTCCTACGAGCAGTACGTC. This codes for CATSGLAGGYSYEQYV.